Listed below are T cell receptor beta chains from one sample, sequenced in a study of patients and donors after allogeneic stem cell transplantation. TCRdb called the RT-PCR reads again in MiXCR, with one record for every CDR3 protein. The data hold roughly 940,000 distinct CDR3 sequences, with about a sixth observed a single time. Material: blood, either unsorted or a sorted T cell fraction (not recorded which). These receptors all come from a human donor who was either an allogeneic HSCT recipient or a stem cell or donor lymphocyte infusion donor (not recorded which). It is not recorded whose cells these are; they may come from a transplant donor. Each CDR3 is given without its conserved first and last residue. Each record gives: CDR3 length, J gene, V gene, CDR3 protein.

len: 12; j_gene: TRBJ1-1; v_gene: TRBV2; CDR3aa: ATNSRRRNTEAF
len: 13; j_gene: TRBJ2-6; v_gene: TRBV12-3/TRBV12-4; CDR3aa: ASSWAESGANVLT
len: 14; j_gene: TRBJ2-1; v_gene: TRBV12-3/TRBV12-4; CDR3aa: ASSLPGTSGTNEQF
len: 14; j_gene: TRBJ2-6; v_gene: TRBV5-5; CDR3aa: ASSYQRDSVSNVLT
len: 16; j_gene: TRBJ2-2; v_gene: TRBV4-3; CDR3aa: ASSQAPPGQASPGELF
len: 12; j_gene: TRBJ2-3; v_gene: TRBV12-3/TRBV12-4; CDR3aa: ASSLSKGTDTQY
len: 11; j_gene: TRBJ1-4; v_gene: TRBV20-1; CDR3aa: SAAGRTSEKLF
len: 14; j_gene: TRBJ2-5; v_gene: TRBV7-8; CDR3aa: ASSQVRERMGETQY
len: 12; j_gene: TRBJ1-2; v_gene: TRBV9; CDR3aa: ASSSDRGSTGYT
len: 14; j_gene: TRBJ2-3; v_gene: TRBV6-5; CDR3aa: ASSYSRPSSTDTQY
len: 13; j_gene: TRBJ2-7; v_gene: TRBV27; CDR3aa: ASTTLSGRAYEQY
len: 12; j_gene: TRBJ2-3; v_gene: TRBV20-1; CDR3aa: SASVASGTDTQY
len: 12; j_gene: TRBJ2-1; v_gene: TRBV30; CDR3aa: AWSGDATYNEQF
len: 14; j_gene: TRBJ2-7; v_gene: TRBV7-9; CDR3aa: ASSAMGGQGNYEQY
len: 15; j_gene: TRBJ2-6; v_gene: TRBV11-2; CDR3aa: ASSLVGKSSGANVLT
len: 13; j_gene: TRBJ2-7; v_gene: TRBV3-1; CDR3aa: ASSRTGTGPYEQY
len: 13; j_gene: TRBJ2-1; v_gene: TRBV5-1; CDR3aa: ASSNGDRDGNEQF
len: 10; j_gene: TRBJ1-2; v_gene: TRBV5-1; CDR3aa: ASSLNADGYT
len: 12; j_gene: TRBJ2-1; v_gene: TRBV24-1; CDR3aa: ATSAGSSYNEQF
len: 12; j_gene: TRBJ2-7; v_gene: TRBV5-1; CDR3aa: ASSLNNRADEQY
len: 13; j_gene: TRBJ2-6; v_gene: TRBV7-9; CDR3aa: ASRQGLSGANVLT
len: 10; j_gene: TRBJ1-1; v_gene: TRBV7-9; CDR3aa: ASSLGFLEAF
len: 14; j_gene: TRBJ2-1; v_gene: TRBV24-1; CDR3aa: ATSGLQGEGVNEQF
len: 14; j_gene: TRBJ2-5; v_gene: TRBV6-5; CDR3aa: ASSYSTSGVRETQY
len: 12; j_gene: TRBJ2-7; v_gene: TRBV18; CDR3aa: ASSPGPENYEQY
len: 10; j_gene: TRBJ1-2; v_gene: TRBV12-3/TRBV12-4; CDR3aa: ASSLVSYGYT
len: 13; j_gene: TRBJ2-7; v_gene: TRBV6-1; CDR3aa: ASSGPRQGRYEQY